The rows below give T cell receptor beta chains drawn from one sample of a study of CD8+CD57+ T cells in acquired aplastic anemia. TCRdb re-analysed the reads in MiXCR, keeping a single row per CDR3 protein. Of about 220,000 distinct CDR3 sequences listed, around 32% are singletons. Sequencing was carried out using sorted CD4+, CD8+, or CD8+CD57+ T cells (not recorded which) from PBMCs. The receptors shown here come from a human donor in good health, serving as a control. Both conserved end residues are part of each CDR3. D genes are given only for firm matches. A clone size is listed for some rows: how often the clone was seen (once, few, many), or a class if it is expanded.

d_call	v_call	j_call	clone_size	cdr3_aa	cdr3_nt
-	TRBV7-2	TRBJ2-2	-	CASSLLGSATGELFF	TGTGCCAGCAGCTTACTAGGCTCCGCCACCGGGGAGCTGTTTTTT
TRBD2	TRBV7-6	TRBJ2-1	many	CASSLSAGTIDEQFF	TGTGCCAGCAGCTTATCGGCCGGGACTATCGATGAGCAGTTCTTC
-	TRBV12-3/TRBV12-4	TRBJ1-2	many	CASSTGSSYGYTF	TGTGCCAGCAGTACGGGGAGCAGCTATGGCTACACCTTC
-	TRBV6-1	TRBJ2-3	few	CASADTRDTQYF	TGTGCCAGCGCCGACACTAGAGATACGCAGTATTTT
-	TRBV11-1	TRBJ1-2	-	CASSLGWLGAGRQSNYGYTF	TGTGCCAGCAGCTTAGGTTGGCTAGGGGCAGGGAGACAGTCGAACTATGGCTACACCTTC
-	TRBV27	TRBJ1-6	-	CASSLWGHSPLHF	TGTGCCAGCAGTTTATGGGGCCATTCACCCCTCCACTTT
-	TRBV2	TRBJ1-6	many	CASSYKVLRSSPLHF	TGTGCCAGCAGTTATAAAGTTCTCCGTAGTTCACCCCTCCACTTT
TRBD2	TRBV3-1	TRBJ2-1	-	CASSPLVAGGPIDNEQFF	TGTGCCAGCAGCCCGTTGGTAGCGGGGGGCCCCATAGACAATGAGCAGTTCTTC
-	TRBV2	TRBJ2-5	many	CASSEGGETQYF	TGTGCCAGCAGTGAAGGGGGAGAGACCCAGTACTTC
TRBD2	TRBV5-1	TRBJ2-1	-	CASLSGLAESNEQFF	TGCGCCAGCCTATCGGGACTAGCGGAATCCAATGAGCAGTTCTTC
-	TRBV9	TRBJ1-2	many	CASSSRGGAGGYTF	TGTGCCAGCAGCTCCCGAGGGGGGGCCGGTGGCTACACCTTC
-	TRBV9	TRBJ1-4	many	CASSVGQGTNEKLFF	TGTGCCAGCAGCGTAGGTCAGGGGACTAATGAAAAACTGTTTTTT
-	TRBV18	TRBJ2-1	-	CASSFLAAAYNEQFF	TGTGCCAGCTCATTCCTAGCTGCCGCCTACAATGAGCAGTTCTTC
-	TRBV19	TRBJ1-5	many	CASSIESGFGNQPQHF	TGTGCCAGTAGTATTGAGAGCGGATTTGGCAATCAGCCCCAGCATTTT
TRBD1	TRBV5-5	TRBJ1-1	-	CASDGQGQNTEAFF	TGTGCCAGCGACGGACAGGGGCAGAACACTGAAGCTTTCTTT
-	TRBV4-1	TRBJ1-6	many	CASSQAQGITSPLHF	TGCGCCAGCAGCCAAGCCCAGGGGATTACTTCACCCCTCCACTTT
-	TRBV7-9	TRBJ1-1	many	CASSLTDITEAFF	TGTGCCAGCAGCTTGACAGACATCACTGAAGCTTTCTTT
-	TRBV4-1	TRBJ1-5	many	CASSQVVVHWPQHF	TGCGCCAGCAGCCAAGTCGTGGTCCATTGGCCCCAGCATTTT
-	TRBV11-2	TRBJ2-7	few	CASSLGDRDLFSYEQYF	TGTGCCAGCAGCTTAGGAGACCGGGACTTATTTTCCTACGAGCAGTACTTC
TRBD2	TRBV6-2/TRBV6-3	TRBJ2-2	-	CASSYPPGSGRARGELFF	TGTGCCAGCAGTTACCCCCCCGGGAGCGGGAGGGCCCGCGGGGAGCTGTTTTTT
-	TRBV12-3/TRBV12-4	TRBJ1-2	-	CAARMGLNGYTF	TGTGCCGCCCGCATGGGGTTGAACGGCTACACCTTC
-	TRBV29-1	TRBJ1-1	-	CSVGVSLGTEAFF	TGCAGCGTGGGGGTGAGCTTGGGCACTGAAGCTTTCTTT
TRBD1	TRBV19	TRBJ1-3	few	CASSKTGGFGNTIYF	TGTGCCAGTAGTAAGACAGGGGGCTTTGGAAACACCATATATTTT
TRBD1	TRBV25-1	TRBJ2-7	-	CASVGKTGGSYEQYF	TGTGCCAGCGTTGGAAAAACAGGGGGCTCCTACGAGCAGTACTTC
-	TRBV25-1	TRBJ2-7	-	CASSGGHSYEQYF	TGTGCCAGCAGTGGGGGACACTCCTACGAGCAGTACTTC
-	TRBV4-1	TRBJ1-5	many	CASSQDRSWPQHF	TGCGCCAGCAGCCAAGACCGTAGCTGGCCCCAGCATTTT
-	TRBV20-1	TRBJ2-7	many	CSARDAGSINSYEQYF	TGCAGTGCTAGAGATGCAGGGTCTATAAACTCCTACGAGCAGTACTTC
-	TRBV5-1	TRBJ1-2	-	CASSFAGDYGYTF	TGCGCCAGCAGCTTTGCCGGGGACTATGGCTACACCTTC
-	TRBV29-1	TRBJ2-6	-	CSVEGVNVLTF	TGCAGCGTTGAGGGGGTCAACGTCCTGACTTTC
-	TRBV7-9	TRBJ1-3	many	CASSEQVDGNTIYF	TGTGCCAGCAGCGAACAGGTGGATGGAAACACCATATATTTT
TRBD2	TRBV20-1	TRBJ2-7	many	CSAKGLAGSHEQYF	TGCAGTGCTAAAGGACTAGCGGGATCCCACGAGCAGTACTTC
TRBD1	TRBV5-1	TRBJ1-2	-	CASSLGAGGSDGYTF	TGCGCCAGCAGCTTGGGGGCAGGGGGCTCCGATGGCTACACCTTC
-	TRBV2	TRBJ2-6	many	CASQQGTGANVLTF	TGTGCCTCCCAACAGGGAACGGGGGCCAACGTCCTGACTTTC
TRBD1	TRBV28	TRBJ2-3	-	CASSRAGGLDTQYF	TGTGCCAGCAGTCGGGCAGGGGGCTTGGATACGCAGTATTTT
-	TRBV24-1	TRBJ2-2	-	CATTGRGGTGELFF	TGTGCCACCACTGGCCGAGGCGGCACCGGGGAGCTGTTTTTT
-	TRBV7-2	TRBJ1-1	-	CASSLTPAGLNTEAFF	TGTGCCAGCAGCTTAACGCCCGCCGGATTGAACACTGAAGCTTTCTTT
-	TRBV5-5	TRBJ2-1	-	CASSFGFTDYNEQFF	TGTGCCAGCAGCTTCGGGTTCACGGACTACAATGAGCAGTTCTTC
-	TRBV19	TRBJ2-1	many	CASSSRGAGRTYNEQFF	TGTGCCAGTAGTTCCAGGGGAGCGGGGAGGACCTACAATGAGCAGTTCTTC
-	TRBV7-8	TRBJ2-3	medium-sized	CASSSPNTQYF	TGTGCCAGCAGCTCCCCCAATACGCAGTATTTT
TRBD2	TRBV20-1	TRBJ2-3	few	CSAREGLAGADWEFGTDTQYF	TGCAGTGCTAGAGAGGGACTAGCGGGAGCGGATTGGGAATTTGGCACAGATACGCAGTATTTT
-	TRBV10-2	TRBJ1-1	-	CASSGGTQNTEAFF	TGCGCCAGCAGTGGGGGGACACAGAACACTGAAGCTTTCTTT
-	TRBV5-6	TRBJ2-3	-	CASSPRLSADTQYF	TGTGCCAGCAGCCCCAGGCTCTCCGCAGATACGCAGTATTTT
-	TRBV7-9	TRBJ1-1	-	CASSLNREVGTEAFF	TGTGCCAGCAGCCTCAACAGGGAAGTCGGCACTGAAGCTTTCTTT
-	TRBV20-1	TRBJ2-3	many	CSARDLFADTQYF	TGCAGTGCTAGAGATCTTTTTGCGGATACGCAGTATTTT
TRBD1	TRBV6-1	TRBJ1-1	many	CASSVIGGQRAFF	TGTGCCAGCAGTGTGATCGGGGGACAGCGAGCTTTCTTT
TRBD1	TRBV5-1	TRBJ2-5	many	CASSVQGLETQYF	TGCGCCAGCAGCGTACAGGGGTTGGAGACCCAGTACTTC
-	TRBV11-1	TRBJ2-7	-	CAWSLSDTWKVKSYEQYF	TGTGCCTGGAGTTTGTCGGACACTTGGAAGGTAAAATCCTACGAGCAGTACTTC
TRBD2	TRBV20-1	TRBJ2-3	-	CSATQLAGGRGTDTQYF	TGCAGTGCTACACAACTAGCGGGGGGCCGGGGGACAGATACGCAGTATTTT